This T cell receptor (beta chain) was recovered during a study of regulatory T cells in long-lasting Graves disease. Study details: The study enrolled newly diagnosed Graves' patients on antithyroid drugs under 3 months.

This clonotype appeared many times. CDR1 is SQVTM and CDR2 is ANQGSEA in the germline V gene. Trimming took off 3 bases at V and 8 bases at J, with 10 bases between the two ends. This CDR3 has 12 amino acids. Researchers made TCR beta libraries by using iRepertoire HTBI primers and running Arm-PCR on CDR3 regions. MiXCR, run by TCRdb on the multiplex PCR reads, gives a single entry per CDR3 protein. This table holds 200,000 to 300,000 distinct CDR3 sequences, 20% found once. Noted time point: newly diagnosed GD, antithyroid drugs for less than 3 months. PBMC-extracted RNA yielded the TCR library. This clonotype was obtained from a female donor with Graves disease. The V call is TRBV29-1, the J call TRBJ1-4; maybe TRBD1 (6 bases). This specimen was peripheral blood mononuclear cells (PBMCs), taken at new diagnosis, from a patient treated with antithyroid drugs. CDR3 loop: CSVDQGMEKLFF. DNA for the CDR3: TGCAGCGTTGACCAGGGGATGGAAAAACTGTTTTTT.